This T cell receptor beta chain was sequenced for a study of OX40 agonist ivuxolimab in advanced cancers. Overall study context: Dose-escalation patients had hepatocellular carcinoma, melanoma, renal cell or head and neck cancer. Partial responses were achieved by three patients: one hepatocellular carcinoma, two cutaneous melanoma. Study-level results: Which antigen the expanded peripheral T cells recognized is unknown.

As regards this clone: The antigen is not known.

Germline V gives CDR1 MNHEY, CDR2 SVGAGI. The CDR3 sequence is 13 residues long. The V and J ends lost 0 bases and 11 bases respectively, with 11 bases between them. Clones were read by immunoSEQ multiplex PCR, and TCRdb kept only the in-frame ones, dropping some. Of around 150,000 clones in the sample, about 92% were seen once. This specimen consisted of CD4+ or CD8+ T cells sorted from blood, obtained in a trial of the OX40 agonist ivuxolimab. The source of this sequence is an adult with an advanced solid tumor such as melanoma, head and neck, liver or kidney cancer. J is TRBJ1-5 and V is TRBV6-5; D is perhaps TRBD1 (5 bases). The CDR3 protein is CASSYSQGPTQHF. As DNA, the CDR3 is TGTGCCAGCAGTTACTCGCAGGGACCGACCCAGCATTTT.